This T cell receptor (beta chain) was recorded in a study of regulatory T cells in long-lasting Graves disease. Study context: Persistent cases took antithyroid drugs over 5 years and stayed TSH receptor antibody positive. General study findings and limits: TRBV28 was favored in persistent disease, as were TRBJ1-2 and TRBJ2-5.

The time point here: persistent/refractory GD, antithyroid drugs over 5 years with positive TRAb. Isolated PBMC RNA provided the starting material for the TCR library. This CDR3 region has 13 residues. The J segment lost 13 bases and the V segment lost 0 bases, leaving 6 bases of the junction unmatched. From germline, CDR1 is SGHAT and CDR2 FQNNGV. According to the study, TCR beta libraries were built with iRepertoire HTBI primers and CDR3-region Arm-PCR. TCRdb reprocessed the multiplex PCR reads via MiXCR and lists one record per CDR3 protein. The sample shows about 470,000 distinct CDR3 sequences, 20% to 25% of them seen only once. This clonotype occurred many times. The antigen remains unidentified.

The chain couples TRBV11-2 to TRBJ1-2; the match to TRBD1 covers 9 bases. The sequencing here drew on peripheral blood mononuclear cells (PBMCs), taken when the disease was refractory, from a patient treated with antithyroid drugs. This receptor was obtained from a female donor with Graves disease. Written as DNA, the CDR3 is TGTGCCAGCAGCTTAGAACCGGGACAGGGCGTCACCTTC. It codes for CASSLEPGQGVTF.